One sample yielded the 20 T cell receptor beta chains listed below, sequenced in a study of blood T cell repertoires in COVID-19. Some clones are missing from TCRdb's copy, which holds only in-frame ones; the method was immunoSEQ multiplex PCR. Found here are roughly 250,000 clones, around 89% of them singletons; the top ten hold roughly 1.2%. The sample was PBMCs or T cells enriched from blood (not recorded which). These TCRs come from a woman between 35 and 50 years old with acute COVID-19.

The CDR3 DNA reads TGTGCCAGCAGTTGGACTAGCGGGGAGCAGTACTTC. Protein sequence: CASSWTSGEQYF. V gene TRBV12-3 or TRBV12-4 combines with J gene TRBJ2-7, with TRBD2 matching over 11 bases. This CDR3 region has 12 residues. The J segment lost 7 bases and the V segment lost 4 bases, leaving 0 bases of the junction unmatched.

J is TRBJ1-1 and V is TRBV3-1 (or the pseudogene TRBV3-2); 7 bases match TRBD1. This CDR3 spans 13 amino acids. V lost 5 bases to trimming and J lost 6 bases; unmatched junction nucleotides: 6. Germline loops: CDR1 LGHDT, CDR2 YNNKEL (reference sequence). The CDR3 coding sequence is TGTGCCAGCAGCACGGGACAGACGGCTGAAGCTTTCTTT. Translated, it gives CASSTGQTAEAFF.

The rearrangement links TRBV6-5 to TRBJ2-3, with a weak D call TRBD2 (6 bases). The CDR3 runs to 15 residues. The V gene lost 4 bases and the J gene lost 2 bases, with 13 bases spanning the gap. Germline V gene sequence: CDR1 MNHEY, CDR2 SVGAGI. In DNA form, the CDR3 reads TGTGCCAGCAGTTTACTCCCGGACTACACAGATACGCAGTATTTT. Translating gives CASSLLPDYTDTQYF.

The chain uses TRBV14 and TRBJ2-4; TRBD1 matches 10 bases. Germline values: CDR1 SGHDN, CDR2 FVKESK. The CDR3 consists of 15 residues. Trimming cost V 4 bases and J 9 bases; bases outside gene matches: 9. CDR3: CASSPRQGASTIQYF. The CDR3 region has the DNA TGTGCCAGCAGCCCTAGACAGGGGGCATCAACCATTCAGTACTTC. Full variable domain (remainder filled in from reference TRBV14 and TRBJ2-4): EAGVTQFPSHSVIEKGQTVTLRCDPISGHDNLYWYRRVMGKEIKFLLHFVKESKQDESGMPNNRFLAERTGGTYSTLKVQPAELEDSGVYFCASSPRQGASTIQYFGAGTRLSVL.

The rearrangement links TRBV18 to TRBJ1-1; TRBD1 might be the D (5 bases). Between the trimmed V and J ends, which lost 2 bases and 7 bases, there was a span of 11 bases. Germline assignment: CDR1 KGHSH and CDR2 LQKENI. This CDR3 is 13 amino acids long. The DNA for the CDR3 is TGTGCCAGCTCACCATTGGGGGGGGGTGAAGCTTTCTTT. It yields the protein CASSPLGGGEAFF.

V and J are TRBV18 and TRBJ2-1; 9 nucleotides agree with TRBD2. The CDR3 is 15 amino acids. The trim removed 6 bases at V and 3 bases at J, leaving 6 bases unmatched. Germline CDR1 KGHSH, CDR2 LQKENI. The CDR3 protein is CASSPTSGRYNEQFF. The CDR3 bases are TGTGCCAGCTCTCCTACTAGCGGGCGCTACAATGAGCAGTTCTTC.

The chain employs TRBV27 and TRBJ2-7; a possible D gene is TRBD2 (6 bases). There are 13 residues in the CDR3. V gave up 6 bases and J gave up 5 bases, with 14 bases separating them. CDR1 is MNHEY and CDR2 is SMNVEV in the germline V gene (reference sequence). The CDR3 DNA reads TGTGCCAGCAGCCCGACTAGAAAAAACGAGCAGTACTTC. Encoded protein: CASSPTRKNEQYF.

The rearrangement links TRBV5-1 to TRBJ2-6; 7 bases are a match to TRBD1. The CDR3 runs 19 residues. J lost 4 bases, V lost 4 bases, and 17 bases had no gene match. Looked up from germline, CDR1 is SGHRS and CDR2 is YFSETQ. In nucleotides, the CDR3 is TGCGCCAGCAGCCACCGGGACGGACAGGCGACGAGCGGGGCCAACGTCCTGACTTTC. It specifies CASSHRDGQATSGANVLTF.

The chain links TRBV28 to TRBJ1-4; D remains ambiguous. Germline V gives CDR1 MDHEN, CDR2 SYDVKM. CDR3 length: 14 residues. The V and J ends lost 4 bases and 2 bases respectively, with 8 bases between them. CDR3 DNA sequence: TGTGCCAGCAGTTGGAGAGAGACTAATGAAAAACTGTTTTTT. It is translated as CASSWRETNEKLFF.

The chain uses TRBV5-1 and TRBJ1-2; 9 bases agree with TRBD1. Germline loops: CDR1 SGHRS, CDR2 YFSETQ. V shed 5 bases, J shed 8 bases, and the junction held 10 bases outside the gene matches. The CDR3 spans 14 residues. CDR3: CASRDVQGAQGYTF. CDR3 sequence (DNA): TGCGCCAGCAGAGACGTACAGGGGGCACAGGGCTACACCTTC.

The CDR3 DNA sequence: TGTGCCAGCTCACCACCCGGCGGGAGCACAGATACGCAGTATTTT. It specifies CASSPPGGSTDTQYF. The chain carries TRBV18 and TRBJ2-3; D is perhaps TRBD2 (5 bases). The CDR3 extends over 15 amino acids. Trimming removed 0 bases at V and 0 bases at J, with 7 bases between. Germline CDR1 and CDR2: KGHSH and LQKENI.

The chain is built from TRBV28 and TRBJ1-2, with TRBD1 matching 9 bases. The CDR3 loop spans 15 amino acids. J was trimmed by 3 bases and V by 5 bases; bases with no gene match: 7. The V gene's germline CDR1 is MDHEN and CDR2 SYDVKM. As DNA, the CDR3 is TGTGCCAGCAGTGCCGGGACAGGGAGGGACTATGGCTACACCTTC. It codes for CASSAGTGRDYGYTF.

The chain combines TRBV6-5 with TRBJ1-1; D possibly corresponds to TRBD1 (6 bases). Germline values: CDR1 MNHEY, CDR2 SVGAGI. Trimming shortened V by 4 bases and J by 1 base, and 10 bases separated the two germline ends. CDR3 length: 14 amino acids. The CDR3 coding sequence is TGTGCCAGCAGTTCGGGCAGGGGGAACACTGAAGCTTTCTTT. Encoded protein: CASSSGRGNTEAFF.

The CDR3 reads CAVPWANEQFF. For the CDR3, the DNA is TGTGCCGTTCCCTGGGCCAATGAGCAGTTCTTC. The V call is TRBV24-1, the J call TRBJ2-1; D is uncertain. Germline values: CDR1 KGHDR, CDR2 SFDVKD. With 12 bases removed from V and 6 bases from J, the gap between germline ends came to 11 bases. This CDR3 has 11 residues.

J is TRBJ2-6 and V is TRBV29-1; D may be TRBD1 (5 bases). Germline CDR1 and CDR2: SQVTM and ANQGSEA. V was trimmed by 2 bases and J by 5 bases, leaving 10 bases between them. This CDR3 comprises 14 residues. This chain's CDR3 is CSVERGNRANVLTF. The CDR3 DNA is TGCAGCGTTGAAAGGGGCAACCGGGCCAACGTCCTGACTTTC. Based on the CDR3 plus reference TRBV29-1 and TRBJ2-6, the full variable domain is SAVISQKPSRDICQRGTSLTIQCQVDSQVTMMFWYRQQPGQSLTLIATANQGSEATYESGFVIDKFPISRPNLTFSTLTVSNMSPEDSSIYLCSVERGNRANVLTFGAGSRLTVL.

This clone was counted only a few times. The chain employs TRBV19 and TRBJ1-2, with D tentatively TRBD1 (6 bases). With 7 bases removed from V and 6 bases from J, the gap between germline ends came to 21 bases. There are 15 residues in the CDR3. Germline CDR1 is LNHDA and CDR2 is SQIVND (reference sequence). CDR3 nucleotides: TGTGCCAGTACAACAAGGACAGTGCCTGGGCATGGCTACACCTTC. It codes for CASTTRTVPGHGYTF. The entire variable domain, with the rest obtained from reference TRBV19 and TRBJ1-2, is as follows: DGGITQSPKYLFRKEGQNVTLSCEQNLNHDAMYWYRQDPGQGLRLIYYSQIVNDFQKGDIAEGYSVSREKKESFPLTVTSAQKNPTAFYLCASTTRTVPGHGYTFGSGTRLTVV.

This sequence joins TRBV11-3 and TRBJ2-3; no firm D call. Per germline, CDR1 SGHNT and CDR2 YENEEA. V lost 4 bases and J lost 1, with 15 bases in between. There are 16 residues in the CDR3. The CDR3 region is CASSSLFSPRTDTQYF. The CDR3 DNA reads as TGTGCCAGCAGCTCCCTTTTTAGCCCCCGCACAGATACGCAGTATTTT.

The chain uses TRBV5-1 and TRBJ2-1; D is unresolved. Germline V gene sequence: CDR1 SGHRS, CDR2 YFSETQ. The CDR3 loop spans 14 amino acids. Trimming removed 0 bases at V and 4 bases at J, with 8 bases between. This CDR3 reads CASSLDIPYNEQFF. DNA of the CDR3: TGCGCCAGCAGCTTGGACATACCATACAATGAGCAGTTCTTC.

This clone was recorded many times. The rearrangement uses TRBV5-1 and TRBJ2-1, with 9 bases fitting TRBD1. Unmatched junction bases numbered 6, after V lost 7 bases and J lost 4 bases. The CDR3 is 14 amino acids. Germline CDR1 reads SGHRS; CDR2 reads YFSETQ. The chain's CDR3 is CASAGDREYNEQFF. CDR3 nucleotide sequence: TGCGCCAGCGCGGGGGACAGGGAGTACAATGAGCAGTTCTTC.

The chain recombines TRBV6-5 with TRBJ2-7, with 12 bases lining up with TRBD2. V lost 7 bases to trimming and J lost 3 bases; unmatched junction nucleotides: 1. CDR3 length: 13 amino acids. Per germline, CDR1 MNHEY and CDR2 SVGAGI. CDR3 amino acids: CASKTSGSYEQYF. The CDR3 bases are TGTGCCAGCAAGACTAGCGGGAGCTACGAGCAGTACTTC.